In this sample, the clone carrying this T cell receptor (beta chain) is large. Its antigen is unknown. TCRdb reassembled clones from the PCR reads with MiXCR. The repertoire holds about 39,000 clones, around 10% seen once, with roughly 9% in the top ten. CDR3 length: 13 residues. Deletions cut 6 bases from V and 3 bases from J, with 12 bases between. Germline lookup yields CDR1 MDHEN and CDR2 SYDVKM. This sample is part of a study of metastatic and nonmetastatic thyroid tumors. No treatment had been given to any patient before thyroid surgery. Study-wide results and limits: TCR beta diversity was reportedly significantly higher in malignant thyroid tumors than benign nodules, in blood and tumor.

This TCR came from a male donor with papillary thyroid cancer or a benign thyroid nodule (not recorded which). Some clones in this sample may be carry-over from other donors' samples. The chain couples TRBV28 to TRBJ2-7, with D perhaps matching TRBD2 (6 bases). Source material: blood. Here the CDR3 DNA reads TGTGCCAGCAGGCCCGCGGGATTCTACGAGCAGTACTTC. Amino acids: CASRPAGFYEQYF.